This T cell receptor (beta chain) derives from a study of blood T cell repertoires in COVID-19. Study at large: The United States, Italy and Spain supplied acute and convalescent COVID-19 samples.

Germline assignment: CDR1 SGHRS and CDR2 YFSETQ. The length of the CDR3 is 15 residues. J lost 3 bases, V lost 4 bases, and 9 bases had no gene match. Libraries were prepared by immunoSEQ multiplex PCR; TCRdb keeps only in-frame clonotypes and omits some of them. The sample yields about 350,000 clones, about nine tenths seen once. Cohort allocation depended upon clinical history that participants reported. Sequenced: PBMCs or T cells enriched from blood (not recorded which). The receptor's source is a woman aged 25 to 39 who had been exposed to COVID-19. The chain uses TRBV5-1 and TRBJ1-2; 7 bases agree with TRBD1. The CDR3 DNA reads TGCGCCAGCAGCCCAAATACAGGGGCCCACTATGGCTACACCTTC. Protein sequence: CASSPNTGAHYGYTF. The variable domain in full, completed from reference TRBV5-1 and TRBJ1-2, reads KAGVTQTPRYLIKTRGQQVTLSCSPISGHRSVSWYQQTPGQGLQFLFEYFSETQRNKGNFPGRFSGRQFSNSRSEMNVSTLELGDSALYLCASSPNTGAHYGYTFGSGTRLTVV.